This T cell receptor beta chain was captured by sequencing in a study of regulatory T cells in long-lasting Graves disease. Construction of TCR beta libraries relied on iRepertoire HTBI primers and on Arm-PCR targeting CDR3 regions. TCRdb passed the multiplex PCR reads through MiXCR, listing each CDR3 protein once. This table has about 220,000 distinct CDR3 sequences, around a fifth appearing once. Specified time point: newly diagnosed GD, antithyroid drugs for less than 3 months. RNA extracted from PBMCs served as the sequencing template. It was by American Thyroid Association guidelines that Graves' disease was diagnosed. CDR1 is SGHRS, CDR2 YFSETQ, per germline. Trimming took 2 bases from V and 2 from J; bases not matched to a gene: 3. The CDR3 length is 15 residues. This clonotype was detected many times. Its antigen is still unknown. Points from the study as a whole: Clonotypes that were public and shared totalled a few thousand in persistent patients versus 850 to 1,000 in new patients. The study found lower TCR diversity in persistent Graves' patients than in newly diagnosed ones.

This sample also belongs to another study, concerning T cells in Graves' hyperthyroidism and ophthalmopathy.

This TCR derives from a woman under 40 with Graves disease. Sample: peripheral blood mononuclear cells (PBMCs), taken at new diagnosis, from a patient treated with antithyroid drugs. The chain is built from TRBV5-1 and TRBJ2-3, with TRBD1 matching 9 bases. Written as DNA, the CDR3 is TGCGCCAGCAGCTTAGGGACAGGGTTCACAGATACGCAGTATTTT. Translating gives CASSLGTGFTDTQYF.